This T cell receptor beta chain was obtained from a study of blood T cell repertoires in COVID-19. Study overall: PBMCs, B-cell-depleted T cells, or T cells provided the cDNA or gDNA that made up the material.

This clone was counted many times. The assay was immunoSEQ multiplex PCR, and TCRdb's table has in-frame clones only and misses some. The sample yields under 400,000 clones, about nine tenths seen once. This CDR3 spans 15 amino acids. V lost 5 bases to trimming and J lost 2 bases, with 10 bases between them. The V gene's germline CDR1 is SGHTA and CDR2 FQGNSA. Source material: peripheral blood. V and J are TRBV7-2 and TRBJ1-6; D unresolved. The receptor was isolated from a woman aged 30 to 39 with COVID-19, enrolled during active disease. CDR3 sequence: CASSMGGTYNSPLHF. The CDR3 region has the DNA TGTGCCAGCAGCATGGGAGGGACCTATAATTCACCCCTCCACTTT.